This TCR beta chain emerged from a study of PD-1 blockade in classical Hodgkin lymphoma. Method: immunoSEQ multiplex PCR; TCRdb's copy keeps in-frame clones and lacks some. This table has about 62,000 clones, about 87% appearing once. V lost 3 bases and J 1 base, leaving 14 bases between the germline ends. The CDR3 has 15 residues. Germline CDR1 and CDR2: SGDLS and YYNGEE. All the patients suffered relapse after autologous stem cell transplantation, and brentuximab vedotin exposure differed. The chain couples TRBV9 to TRBJ2-7; D possibly uses TRBD1 or TRBD2 (5 bases each). The sequence derives from a human donor with classical Hodgkin lymphoma. Sequences were derived from peripheral blood mononuclear cells (PBMCs), sampled at baseline. CDR3: CASSGGTVGSYEQYF. CDR3 coding DNA: TGTGCCAGCAGCGGAGGGACGGTTGGATCCTACGAGCAGTACTTC.